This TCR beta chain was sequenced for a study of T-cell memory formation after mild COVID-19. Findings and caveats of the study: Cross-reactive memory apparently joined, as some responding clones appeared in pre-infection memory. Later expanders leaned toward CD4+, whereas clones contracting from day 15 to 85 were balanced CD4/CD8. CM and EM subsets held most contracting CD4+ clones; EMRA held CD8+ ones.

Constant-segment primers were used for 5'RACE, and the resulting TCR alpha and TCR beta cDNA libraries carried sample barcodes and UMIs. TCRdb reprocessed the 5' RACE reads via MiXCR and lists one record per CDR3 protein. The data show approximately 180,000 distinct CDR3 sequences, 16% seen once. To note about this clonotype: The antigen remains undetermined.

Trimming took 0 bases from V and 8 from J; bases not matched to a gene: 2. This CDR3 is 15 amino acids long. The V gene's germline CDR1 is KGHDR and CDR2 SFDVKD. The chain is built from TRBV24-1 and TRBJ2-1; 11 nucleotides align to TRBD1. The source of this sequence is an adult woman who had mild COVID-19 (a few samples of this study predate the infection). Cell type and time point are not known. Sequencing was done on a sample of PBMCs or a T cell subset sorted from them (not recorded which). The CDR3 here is CATSDLGQGADEQFF. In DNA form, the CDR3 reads TGTGCCACCAGTGATTTGGGACAGGGGGCCGATGAGCAGTTCTTC.